The T cell receptor (beta chain) under discussion was sequenced for a study of T cell clonality in common variable immunodeficiency. V lost 5 bases and J lost 4; bases outside the gene matches: 8. Looked up from germline, CDR1 is LNHDA and CDR2 is SQIVND (reference sequence). The CDR3 contains 15 residues. Study outcomes and limitations: In common variable immunodeficiency, TCR beta chains reportedly carried fewer deletions and N-nucleotide insertions. Patient heterogeneity in the CVID cohort limited correlations between repertoire features and clinical complications.

Sequencing used immunoSEQ multiplex PCR; TCRdb keeps in-frame clones, though not all of them. The sample holds about 28,000 clones, and no clone turns up only once. As regards this clone: Its antigen is not identified. The observed sequence ends 3 residues before the CDR3 terminus, with the missing tail filled in from the germline J gene.

The chain is built from TRBV19 and TRBJ1-2; 9 nucleotides line up with TRBD1. This sequence originates from a human donor with common variable immunodeficiency. Material for sequencing was peripheral blood mononuclear cells. The CDR3 protein is CASSGTGTSRYGYTF. The CDR3 DNA, read in part, is TGTGCCAGTAGTGGGACAGGGACTTCTCGCTATGGC.